This T cell receptor (beta chain) was identified in a study of T cells in Graves' hyperthyroidism and ophthalmopathy. Only a few counts were recorded for this clonotype. Its antigen is as yet unknown. What was amplified from RNA transcripts were TCR beta CDR3 regions. An initial round of RT-PCR targeting the TCR CDR3 relied on the HTBI primer set. TCRdb reprocessed the multiplex PCR reads via MiXCR and lists one record per CDR3 protein. The sample shows 600,000 or so distinct CDR3 sequences, about 45% of them seen only once. Study-wide findings and caveats: A model of 13 V-J features distinguished ophthalmopathy from stable hyperthyroidism.

Patients between 18 and 65 years old had hyperthyroidism, newly diagnosed and lasting under 2 months. V lost 6 bases and J 2 bases, leaving 19 bases between the germline ends. The germline CDR1 and CDR2 sequences are MNHEY and SVGEGT. CDR3 length: 16 residues. Source material: peripheral blood or thyroid tissue (not recorded which). This chain connects TRBV6-2 or TRBV6-3 to TRBJ1-1; D gene uncertain. The TCR was taken from a woman younger than 30 with Graves' hyperthyroidism. This chain's CDR3 is CASSFPFFGTNTEAFF. The CDR3 bases are TGTGCCAGCAGCTTTCCCTTCTTTGGTACTAACACTGAAGCTTTCTTT.